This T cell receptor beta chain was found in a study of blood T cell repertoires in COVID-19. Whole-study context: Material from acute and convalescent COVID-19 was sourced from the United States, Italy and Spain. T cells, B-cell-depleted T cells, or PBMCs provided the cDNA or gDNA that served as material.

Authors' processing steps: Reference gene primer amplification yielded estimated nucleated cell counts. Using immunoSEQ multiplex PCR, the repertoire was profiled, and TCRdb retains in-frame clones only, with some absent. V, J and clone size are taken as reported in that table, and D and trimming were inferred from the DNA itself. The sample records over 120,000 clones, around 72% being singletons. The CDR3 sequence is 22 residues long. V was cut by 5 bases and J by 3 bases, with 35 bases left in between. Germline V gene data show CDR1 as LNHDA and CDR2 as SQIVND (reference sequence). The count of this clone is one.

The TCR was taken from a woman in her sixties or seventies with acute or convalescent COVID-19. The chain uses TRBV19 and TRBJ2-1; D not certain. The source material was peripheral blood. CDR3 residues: CASSPASSASRFLTTLYNEQFF. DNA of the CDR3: TGTGCCAGTAGTCCGGCTAGTTCCGCCTCTAGGTTCCTTACCACGCTCTACAATGAGCAGTTCTTC.